This entry lists 23 T cell receptor beta chains sequenced from one sample in a study of cytomegalovirus exposure and HLA in healthy donors. Clones were sequenced by immunoSEQ multiplex PCR, and TCRdb holds only the in-frame ones, with some missing. Altogether 80,000 to 95,000 clones are present, 90% to 95% being singletons, with the ten largest covering 1% to 1.4%. Sequenced material: PBMCs. These receptors all come from a woman younger than 45 in good health and CMV-seropositive.

The rearrangement joins TRBV5-6 to TRBJ1-2; weak D call: TRBD1 (6 bases). This CDR3 region has 19 residues. V lost 2 bases and J lost 4, with 27 bases in between. CDR1 SGHDT and CDR2 YYEEEE come from the germline V gene. This CDR3 reads CASSFRGALYAGVSYGYTF. The DNA for the CDR3 is TGTGCCAGCAGCTTTAGGGGGGCCCTCTATGCGGGAGTGAGCTATGGCTACACCTTC.

This clone came up once. J is TRBJ2-2 and V is TRBV2, with 8 nucleotides matching TRBD2. Germline lookup yields CDR1 SNHLY and CDR2 FYNNEI. After removal of 1 base from V and 4 bases from J, the junction contained 8 bases not matched to a gene. The CDR3 contains 17 residues. CDR3 nucleotides: TGTGCCAGCAGTGAAGAGGGGCTAGCGGGTTCCACCGGGGAGCTGTTTTTT. Its translation is CASSEEGLAGSTGELFF. Combining the CDR3 with reference TRBV2 and TRBJ2-2 gives the whole variable domain EPEVTQTPSHQVTQMGQEVILRCVPISNHLYFYWYRQILGQKVEFLVSFYNNEISEKSEIFDDQFSVERPDGSNFTLKIRSTKLEDSAMYFCASSEEGLAGSTGELFFGEGSRLTVL.

This chain connects TRBV4-3 to TRBJ2-1, with a tentative D call TRBD2 (6 bases). The CDR3 extends over 15 amino acids. CDR1 is LGHNA and CDR2 is YSLEER in the germline V gene. V dropped 0 bases and J dropped 8 bases, with 14 bases sitting between them. The CDR3 is CASSQETGSWYEQFF. DNA for the CDR3: TGCGCCAGCAGCCAAGAGACCGGGAGTTGGTATGAGCAGTTCTTC.

The chain has TRBV7-8 and TRBJ2-1, with 7 bases matching TRBD1. The CDR3 has 15 residues. CDR1 SGHVS and CDR2 FQNEAQ come from the germline V gene. The V gene end was trimmed by 4 bases and the J gene end by 4 bases; junction bases not matched to a gene: 7. CDR3 in DNA: TGTGCCAGCAGCTCTACGGGACAGCTATACAATGAGCAGTTCTTC. It is translated as CASSSTGQLYNEQFF.

V usage is TRBV27 and J usage is TRBJ1-2; TRBD1 might be the D (5 bases). This CDR3 is 15 amino acids long. CDR1 is MNHEY and CDR2 is SMNVEV in the germline V gene (reference sequence). V lost 3 bases to trimming and J lost 8 bases, with 19 bases between them. Written as DNA, the CDR3 is TGTGCCAGCAGTTTGAACGGACACGGGGCGGGAGGCTACACCTTC. Translating it yields CASSLNGHGAGGYTF.

The chain links TRBV5-6 to TRBJ2-7; 7 bases are shared with TRBD1. This CDR3 region has 11 residues. Per germline, CDR1 SGHDT and CDR2 YYEEEE. The V and J ends lost 4 bases and 9 bases, in that order; junction bases with no gene match: 4. CDR3 residues: CASSPRQGQYF. Written as DNA, the CDR3 is TGTGCCAGCAGCCCGAGACAGGGGCAGTACTTC.

The chain has TRBV7-8 and TRBJ1-1; D not certain. The CDR3 sequence is 13 residues long. Trimming took off 6 bases at V and 1 base at J, with 9 bases between the two ends. Per the germline V gene, CDR1 is SGHVS and CDR2 is FQNEAQ. The CDR3 loop is CASRRARNTEAFF. CDR3 in DNA: TGTGCCAGCAGGCGCGCCCGGAACACTGAAGCTTTCTTT.

The rearrangement joins TRBV7-9 to TRBJ2-3; D remains ambiguous. The V end was cut by 0 bases, the J end by 4 bases, with 8 bases between. Germline-derived CDR1 and CDR2 are SEHNR and FQNEAQ (reference sequence). The CDR3 sequence is 14 residues long. The CDR3 DNA reads as TGTGCCAGCAGCTTAGCTTCTTCCCCAGATACGCAGTATTTT. Translated, it gives CASSLASSPDTQYF.

V gene TRBV28 combines with J gene TRBJ2-7; 13 bases line up with TRBD2. The V and J ends lost 5 bases and 6 bases, in that order; junction bases with no gene match: 4. Germline V lookup: CDR1 MDHEN, CDR2 SYDVKM. The CDR3 sequence is 14 residues long. In DNA form, the CDR3 reads TGTGCCAGCAGTGGACTAGCGGGAGCTCGCGAGCAGTACTTC. This gives the protein CASSGLAGAREQYF.

V and J are TRBV19 and TRBJ2-2; D perhaps matches TRBD1 (6 bases). This CDR3 has 13 amino acids. The ends were cut back, 6 bases at V and 6 bases at J, with 11 bases in the middle. Per germline, CDR1 LNHDA and CDR2 SQIVND (reference sequence). CDR3 DNA sequence: TGTGCCAGTAGCAACAGGGTTCCCGGGGAGCTGTTTTTT. This encodes CASSNRVPGELFF.

This CDR3 reads CAISESEETQYF. In nucleotides, the CDR3 is TGTGCCATCAGTGAGTCAGAGGAGACCCAGTACTTC. The chain employs TRBV10-3 and TRBJ2-5; D call uncertain. V was cut by 0 bases and J by 5 bases, with 4 bases left in between. Germline lookup yields CDR1 ENHRY and CDR2 SYGVKD. The CDR3 has 12 residues.

The genes are TRBV28 and TRBJ2-7, with D hard to call. Germline CDR1 MDHEN, CDR2 SYDVKM. The CDR3 runs 11 residues. The V and J ends lost 4 bases and 4 bases respectively, with 5 bases between them. CDR3 sequence (DNA): TGTGCCAGCAGTTCCCAGTACGAGCAGTACTTC. Translating it yields CASSSQYEQYF. Using reference TRBV28 and TRBJ2-7 for the parts outside the CDR3, the full variable domain is DVKVTQSSRYLVKRTGEKVFLECVQDMDHENMFWYRQDPGLGLRLIYFSYDVKMKEKGDIPEGYSVSREKKERFSLILESASTNQTSMYLCASSSQYEQYFGPGTRLTVT.

The CDR3 sequence: CASSFGTGGGGTDTQYF. For the CDR3, the DNA is TGTGCCAGCAGTTTCGGGACAGGGGGTGGGGGCACAGATACGCAGTATTTT. The J gene is TRBJ2-3, the V gene TRBV28; TRBD1 agrees at 11 bases. J gave up 1 base and V 3 bases, and 6 bases lay outside the gene matches. This CDR3 is 17 amino acids long. Germline assignment: CDR1 MDHEN and CDR2 SYDVKM.

The chain has TRBV9 and TRBJ2-7; 7 bases are a match to TRBD2. V gave up 0 bases and J gave up 1 base; unmatched junction bases: 7. Germline loops: CDR1 SGDLS, CDR2 YYNGEE. The CDR3 contains 16 residues. CDR3 sequence: CASSVDRDYPSYEQYF. The CDR3 DNA sequence: TGTGCCAGCAGCGTAGACCGGGACTACCCATCCTACGAGCAGTACTTC.

The chain recombines TRBV19 with TRBJ1-1; D gene ambiguous. Germline CDR1 LNHDA, CDR2 SQIVND (reference sequence). The CDR3 is made up of 17 amino acids. V dropped 4 bases and J dropped 0 bases, with 18 bases sitting between them. The CDR3 reads CASSRFARVAMNTEAFF. The CDR3 coding sequence is TGTGCCAGTAGTAGGTTTGCCCGAGTTGCGATGAACACTGAAGCTTTCTTT.

The V call is TRBV5-4, the J call TRBJ2-7, with TRBD1 matching 7 bases. The J segment lost 5 bases and the V segment lost 2 bases, leaving 4 bases of the junction unmatched. Germline values: CDR1 SGHNT, CDR2 YYREEE (reference sequence). The CDR3 consists of 13 residues. The CDR3 loop reads CASSFDRDNEQYF. CDR3 sequence (DNA): TGTGCCAGCAGCTTCGACAGGGACAACGAGCAGTACTTC.

The chain uses TRBV5-1 and TRBJ2-3, with 12 bases aligning to TRBD2. Germline lookup yields CDR1 SGHRS and CDR2 YFSETQ. The CDR3 extends over 16 amino acids. V shed 4 bases, J shed 2 bases, and the junction held 5 bases outside the gene matches. CDR3 sequence (DNA): TGCGCCAGCAGCCATCGGACTAGCGGGAACACAGATACGCAGTATTTT. Translated: CASSHRTSGNTDTQYF. Variable domain in full (rest from reference TRBV5-1 and TRBJ2-3): KAGVTQTPRYLIKTRGQQVTLSCSPISGHRSVSWYQQTPGQGLQFLFEYFSETQRNKGNFPGRFSGRQFSNSRSEMNVSTLELGDSALYLCASSHRTSGNTDTQYFGPGTRLTVL.

This chain connects TRBV28 to TRBJ1-1, with D possibly matching TRBD1 (6 bases). The V gene lost 6 bases and the J gene lost 4 bases, with 9 bases spanning the gap. This CDR3 has 12 residues. The germline V gene encodes CDR1 MDHEN and CDR2 SYDVKM. CDR3 amino acids: CASRIQGTEAFF. The DNA of the CDR3 is TGTGCCAGCAGGATACAGGGCACTGAAGCTTTCTTT.

The J gene is TRBJ2-7, the V gene TRBV4-3, with D possibly TRBD1 on 6 matching bases. The CDR3 has 15 residues. The V end lost 0 bases, the J end lost 2 bases, and 11 bases lay between the germline ends. Germline lookup yields CDR1 LGHNA and CDR2 YSLEER. The CDR3 DNA reads TGCGCCAGCAGCCAAGAGCAGGACAGCCCCTACGAGCAGTACTTC. Translating gives CASSQEQDSPYEQYF.

The chain uses TRBV5-4 and TRBJ1-1, with a weak D call TRBD1 (5 bases). The V gene lost 0 bases and the J gene lost 1 base, with 7 bases spanning the gap. Germline CDR1 and CDR2: SGHNT and YYREEE (reference sequence). The CDR3 consists of 14 residues. CDR3 sequence (DNA): TGTGCCAGCAGCTTGGTCAGGGCGAACACTGAAGCTTTCTTT. Residues: CASSLVRANTEAFF.

V and J are TRBV6-5 and TRBJ1-4; D may be TRBD1 (5 bases). Germline CDR1 is MNHEY and CDR2 is SVGAGI. This CDR3 has 12 residues. With 8 bases removed from V and 4 bases from J, the gap between germline ends came to 8 bases. The CDR3 loop reads CASQGFNEKLFF. The CDR3 DNA is TGTGCCAGCCAGGGATTTAATGAAAAACTGTTTTTT.

The chain employs TRBV10-3 and TRBJ2-7; 10 bases fit TRBD2. CDR3 size: 20 residues. V was pared by 0 bases and J by 3 bases, with 17 bases of the junction left unmatched. Germline V gives CDR1 ENHRY, CDR2 SYGVKD. The CDR3 spells CAISESMSLAGVHSIYEQYF. DNA of the CDR3: TGTGCCATCAGTGAGTCGATGTCTCTAGCGGGAGTGCATTCAATCTACGAGCAGTACTTC.

DNA for the CDR3: TGTGCCAGCAGCCGGGGGGACAGGGCTTATGGCTACACCTTC. It translates to CASSRGDRAYGYTF. The V gene is TRBV6-5, the J gene TRBJ1-2; TRBD1 aligns across 9 bases. With V trimmed by 6 bases and J by 5 bases, 7 bases remained unmatched. CDR1 and CDR2 from the germline V gene are MNHEY and SVGAGI. The CDR3 runs to 14 residues.